Presented here are 23 T cell receptor beta chains from one specimen sequenced in a study of T cells in Graves' hyperthyroidism and ophthalmopathy. Amplified TCR beta CDR3 regions derived from RNA transcripts. During a first-round RT-PCR of the TCR CDR3, the HTBI primer set was used. A single record per CDR3 protein comes from TCRdb applying MiXCR to the multiplex PCR reads. Of about 840,000 distinct CDR3 sequences listed, around 39% are singletons. The specimen sequenced was blood. All receptors come from a man between 18 and 29 years old with Graves' hyperthyroidism.

This clonotype was recorded many times. CDR3 protein: CASSPGRTLNQPQHF. The CDR3 DNA sequence: TGTGCCAGCAGCCCTGGCCGGACTCTCAATCAGCCCCAGCATTTT. This rearrangement joins TRBV7-2 to TRBJ1-5; D not resolved. Trimming removed 5 bases at V and 3 bases at J, with 14 bases between. This CDR3 contains 15 residues. Germline CDR1 reads SGHTA; CDR2 reads FQGNSA.

The V gene is TRBV7-9, the J gene TRBJ2-7; D not resolved. This CDR3 is 13 amino acids long. CDR1 is SEHNR, CDR2 FQNEAQ, per germline (reference sequence). Trimming took 7 bases from V and 2 from J, leaving 12 bases between them. This CDR3 reads CASNQNGAYEQYF. In DNA form, the CDR3 reads TGTGCCAGCAACCAAAATGGCGCCTACGAGCAGTACTTC.

Worth noting for this clonotype: A much larger clone differs by one base, so this may be a read error. The chain links TRBV11-2 to TRBJ2-6; tentative D call: TRBD1 (6 bases). From germline, CDR1 is SGHAT and CDR2 FQNNGV. CDR3 length equals 15 residues. The CDR3 nucleotides are TGTACCAGCAGTTTACAGGGCGATGGGGCCAACGTCCTGACTTTC. This codes for CTSSLQGDGANVLTF.

V usage is TRBV12-3 or TRBV12-4 and J usage is TRBJ2-7, with D maybe TRBD2 (6 bases). There are 15 residues in the CDR3. The V end lost 5 bases, the J end lost 1 base, and 15 bases lay between the germline ends. This CDR3 reads CASSSGRGGSYEQYF. In DNA form, the CDR3 reads TGTGCCAGCAGTAGTGGTAGGGGAGGATCCTACGAGCAGTACTTC.

This clonotype was observed at least ten times. The rearrangement uses TRBV10-2 and TRBJ2-7, with 9 bases lining up with TRBD1. Losses at the gene ends were 7 bases for V and 6 bases for J; bases not matched to a gene: 10. The CDR3 covers 14 residues. The germline V gene encodes CDR1 WSHSY and CDR2 SAAADI. CDR3 coding DNA: TGCGCCAGCACCGAGGGACAGGGCAAGGGCGAGCAGTACTTC. Encoded protein: CASTEGQGKGEQYF.

The chain is built from TRBV5-1 and TRBJ2-7; 10 nucleotides align to TRBD2. The CDR3 totals 15 residues. CDR1 is SGHRS, CDR2 YFSETQ, per germline. After removal of 1 base from V and 6 bases from J, the junction contained 7 bases not matched to a gene. In DNA form, the CDR3 reads TGCGCCAGCAGCTTGAATCCTAGCGGGGGTCTCGAGCAGTACTTC. It is translated as CASSLNPSGGLEQYF.

This clonotype has just one count. The V call is TRBV5-6, the J call TRBJ1-6, with D tentatively TRBD1 (5 bases). Germline values: CDR1 SGHDT, CDR2 YYEEEE. The CDR3 contains 12 residues. Deletions cut 1 base from V and 15 bases from J, with 11 bases between. DNA of the CDR3: TGTGCCAGCAGCTTGAGGGGCCACTACCTCCACTTT. It yields the protein CASSLRGHYLHF.

This clonotype was counted many times. The chain carries TRBV7-2 and TRBJ2-7; the D gene could be TRBD1 or TRBD2 (5 bases each). The CDR3 covers 14 residues. CDR1 is SGHTA, CDR2 FQGNSA, per germline. V dropped 5 bases and J dropped 4 bases, with 15 bases sitting between them. Here the CDR3 reads CASSTGTQKYEQYF. In nucleotides, the CDR3 is TGTGCCAGCAGCACCGGGACCCAAAAATACGAGCAGTACTTC. Full variable domain (missing parts from reference TRBV7-2 and TRBJ2-7): GAGVSQSPSNKVTEKGKDVELRCDPISGHTALYWYRQSLGQGLEFLIYFQGNSAPDKSGLPSDRFSAERTGGSVSTLTIQRTQQEDSAVYLCASSTGTQKYEQYFGPGTRLTVT.

The rearrangement links TRBV12-3 or TRBV12-4 to TRBJ2-7, with a weak D call TRBD2 (6 bases). The CDR3 covers 14 residues. V shed 7 bases and J shed 5 bases, with 18 bases lying between them. The CDR3 region has the DNA TGTGCCAGCACTTTGGGACTGCCTCCTGACGAGCAGTACTTC. Translated, it gives CASTLGLPPDEQYF.

This chain joins TRBV12-3 or TRBV12-4 and TRBJ1-2; the D is unclear. V gave up 6 bases and J gave up 0 bases, with 14 bases separating them. This CDR3 is built from 15 residues. The CDR3 here is CASSTTYSSNYGYTF. CDR3 in DNA: TGTGCCAGCAGCACAACGTACAGCTCTAACTATGGCTACACCTTC.

This clonotype has a handful of counts. The chain couples TRBV7-8 to TRBJ1-1; weak D call: TRBD1 (6 bases). V shed 3 bases and J shed 12 bases, with 14 bases lying between them. The CDR3 is 12 amino acids. The germline V gene encodes CDR1 SGHVS and CDR2 FQNEAQ. CDR3 DNA sequence: TGTGCCAGCAGCTTGGAAACAGGGAAAACTTTCTTT. Translated: CASSLETGKTFF.

This clonotype came up once. V gene TRBV7-6 combines with J gene TRBJ2-2; D remains unclear. Per germline, CDR1 SGHVS and CDR2 FNYEAQ. This CDR3 region has 13 residues. Trimming took off 5 bases at V and 7 bases at J, with 11 bases between the two ends. The CDR3 is CASSVGPLGELFF. The CDR3 coding sequence is TGTGCCAGCAGCGTAGGCCCCCTCGGGGAGCTGTTTTTT.

This rearrangement joins TRBV2 to TRBJ2-2, with 9 bases fitting TRBD2. CDR1 is SNHLY and CDR2 is FYNNEI in the germline V gene. This CDR3 contains 15 residues. J was trimmed by 5 bases and V by 4 bases; bases with no gene match: 5. The CDR3 loop is CASSGRAGGTGELFF. CDR3 DNA: TGTGCCAGCAGTGGTCGTGCGGGGGGGACCGGGGAGCTGTTTTTT.

This clonotype was seen at least ten times. This sequence joins TRBV29-1 and TRBJ2-7, with 7 bases lining up with TRBD1. V trimming: 3 bases; J trimming: 2 bases; junction bases outside the gene matches: 7. The CDR3 is 14 residues long. CDR1 SQVTM and CDR2 ANQGSEA come from the germline V gene. The CDR3 here is CSVEETGRPYEQYF. The CDR3 DNA is TGCAGCGTTGAGGAGACAGGGCGTCCCTACGAGCAGTACTTC.

The chain has TRBV10-3 and TRBJ1-6; D uncertain. The CDR3 extends over 13 amino acids. The germline V and J ends were trimmed by 10 bases and 7 bases, with 14 bases remaining between them. Germline-derived CDR1 and CDR2 are ENHRY and SYGVKD. CDR3 DNA: TGTGCCACCTCTCTTACAGTCAATTCACCCCTCCACTTT. It translates to CATSLTVNSPLHF.

This clonotype has ten or more counts. The J gene is TRBJ2-7, the V gene TRBV29-1; D might be TRBD2 (6 bases). This CDR3 is 12 amino acids long. Germline CDR1 SQVTM, CDR2 ANQGSEA. V was cut by 7 bases and J by 6 bases, with 16 bases left in between. CDR3 coding DNA: TGCAGCGCCCCCGGGACGGAGGGCGAGCAGTACTTC. Amino acids: CSAPGTEGEQYF.

This clonotype was counted only a few times. The chain recombines TRBV12-3 or TRBV12-4 with TRBJ1-4; no clear D gene. V shed 3 bases and J shed 0 bases, with 11 bases lying between them. The CDR3 totals 16 residues. The CDR3 protein is CASSFFYRPTNEKLFF. CDR3 nucleotide sequence: TGTGCCAGCAGTTTCTTTTATCGACCAACTAATGAAAAACTGTTTTTT.

Ten or more counts support this clonotype. The rearrangement joins TRBV2 to TRBJ1-5, with D maybe TRBD1 (5 bases). CDR1 is SNHLY, CDR2 FYNNEI, per germline. V lost 3 bases to trimming and J lost 1 base, with 16 bases between them. The CDR3 covers 17 residues. The CDR3 region has the DNA TGTGCCAGCAGTGACGGGCAGGGATTGAAGAGCAATCAGCCCCAGCATTTT. It specifies CASSDGQGLKSNQPQHF.

This chain's CDR3 is CASSYWDRGNTEAFF. The DNA for the CDR3 is TGTGCCAGCAGCTATTGGGACAGGGGGAACACTGAAGCTTTCTTT. V is TRBV7-9 and J is TRBJ1-1, with 10 nucleotides matching TRBD1. The J segment lost 1 base and the V segment lost 4 bases, leaving 3 bases of the junction unmatched. This CDR3 has 15 amino acids. CDR1 is SEHNR and CDR2 is FQNEAQ in the germline V gene (reference sequence).

The V call is TRBV3-1, the J call TRBJ2-7; the D gene is possibly TRBD2 (6 bases). V was clipped by 4 bases and J by 6 bases, with 13 bases between them. This CDR3 contains 13 residues. Looked up from germline, CDR1 is LGHDT and CDR2 is YNNKEL (reference sequence). CDR3 sequence: CASSRMEGSEQYF. The CDR3 DNA reads TGTGCCAGCAGCCGAATGGAGGGTAGCGAGCAGTACTTC.

The V and J genes are TRBV19 and TRBJ2-7; D gene unclear. The CDR3 loop spans 13 amino acids. CDR1 and CDR2 (germline): LNHDA, SQIVND (reference sequence). V gave up 4 bases and J gave up 9 bases, with 16 bases separating them. The CDR3 nucleotides read TGTGCCAGTAGTACCCCCGGGCAGCCTCGGCAGTACTTC. It encodes CASSTPGQPRQYF.

This clonotype was found a few times. With a much larger clone just one base away, this may be a read error. The rearrangement uses TRBV24-1 and TRBJ1-5; no clear D gene. This CDR3 is built from 13 residues. CDR1 and CDR2 from the germline V gene are KGHDR and SFDVKD. CDR3: CAASDFDGQPQHF. The CDR3 DNA reads as TGTGCCGCCAGTGACTTCGACGGCCAGCCCCAGCATTTT.

This clonotype showed up just once. The gene calls are TRBV29-1 and TRBJ1-2; D possibly corresponds to TRBD1 (5 bases). Looked up from germline, CDR1 is SQVTM and CDR2 is ANQGSEA. This CDR3 has 12 residues. Deletions cut 8 bases from V and 5 bases from J, with 15 bases between. CDR3 loop: CSLPGIRYGYTF. The CDR3 nucleotides are TGCAGCTTACCAGGGATACGGTATGGCTACACCTTC.